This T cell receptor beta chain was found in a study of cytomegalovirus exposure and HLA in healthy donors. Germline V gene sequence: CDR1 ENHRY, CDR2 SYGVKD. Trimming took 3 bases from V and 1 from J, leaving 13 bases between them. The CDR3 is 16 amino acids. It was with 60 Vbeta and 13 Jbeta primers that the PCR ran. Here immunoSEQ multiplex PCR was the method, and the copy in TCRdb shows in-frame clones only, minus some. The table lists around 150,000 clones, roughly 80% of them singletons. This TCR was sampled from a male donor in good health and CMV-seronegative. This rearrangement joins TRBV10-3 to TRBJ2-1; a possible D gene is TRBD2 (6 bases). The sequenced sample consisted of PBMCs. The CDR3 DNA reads TGTGCCATCAGTGATCCGACTAGTTCTTCCTACAATGAGCAGTTCTTC. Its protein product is CAISDPTSSSYNEQFF.